This T cell receptor (beta chain) was retrieved from a study of cytotoxic CD8 clonotypes in ibrutinib-treated CLL. Study-level information: The group held 11 relapsed/refractory and roughly 15 treatment-naive patients, with under 18 IGHV unmutated.

Comment on this clone: What it recognizes is unknown.

Overall study results and limits: Under treatment, the uncommon public clonotypes either contracted or remained stable. Against age-matched healthy donors, baseline clonality ran higher and tracked circulating CD8+ T-cell counts.

Some clones are missing from TCRdb's copy, which holds only in-frame ones; the method was immunoSEQ multiplex PCR. This sample has 25,000 to 30,000 clones, with roughly 85% found just once. The TCR sequence derives from a human donor with chronic lymphocytic leukemia. The sequences come from PBMCs, collected after 24 months of ibrutinib treatment.

CDR3 loop: CASMVGPVQGSFGNTIYF. CDR3 coding DNA: TGTGCCAGCATGGTGGGCCCCGTCCAAGGTTCTTTTGGAAACACCATATATTTT. This rearrangement joins TRBV6-4 to TRBJ1-3; D is uncertain. The CDR3 covers 18 residues. Trimming cost V 7 bases and J 3 bases, with 25 bases left between them. Germline V gene lookup returns CDR1 MRHNA and CDR2 SNTAGT.